This T cell receptor beta chain was retrieved from a study of control samples from healthy donors and cancer patients. Profiling relied on immunoSEQ multiplex PCR, and the TCRdb table lists in-frame clones only, not all of them. The table lists 170,000 or so clones, around 91% of them singletons. CDR3 length: 16 amino acids. The V segment lost 1 base and the J segment 3 bases; nucleotides outside the gene matches: 5. Germline CDR1 SGHRS, CDR2 YFSETQ. The rearrangement links TRBV5-1 to TRBJ2-1; 9 bases fit TRBD1. Sequenced material: blood. The sequence was obtained from a woman in her fifties or sixties in good health. CDR3 nucleotides: TGCGCCAGCAGCTTGCTCGGACAGGGGAGCTACAATGAGCAGTTCTTC. It translates to CASSLLGQGSYNEQFF.